This T cell receptor beta chain emerged from a study of blood T cell repertoires in COVID-19. Study information: Nucleic acid was either cDNA or gDNA, and it came from T cells, B-cell-depleted T cells, or PBMCs.

This CDR3 is 14 amino acids long. V dropped 7 bases and J dropped 7 bases, with 17 bases sitting between them. Germline V gene data show CDR1 as SGHNT and CDR2 as YYREEE (reference sequence). Profiling relied on immunoSEQ multiplex PCR, and the TCRdb table lists in-frame clones only, not all of them. The sample lists about 39,000 clones, approximately 90% occurring once. This sequence was found in a man aged 60 to 75 with acute or convalescent COVID-19. The chain is built from TRBV5-4 and TRBJ2-2, with a tentative D call TRBD1 (6 bases). The sequencing sample was made of peripheral blood. In nucleotides, the CDR3 is TGTGCCAGCCGCAGACAGGCCGCTGACGGGGAGCTGTTTTTT. It encodes CASRRQAADGELFF.